This TCR beta chain was obtained from a study of molecular identifiers for immune sequencing clone quantification (dated 2018 in TCRdb). In the study overall: In a replicate experiment, RNA from roughly 21,000 or 96,000 naive CD8 T cells was split into five aliquots, four of which were sequenced. The study was a methods study using CD8 T cells to benchmark molecular-identifier clustering-based TCR repertoire sequencing (MIDCIRS) and TCR RNA copy counting. The study at large found these results: Even against a background of one million naive CD8 T cells, spiked-in Jurkat TCR RNA amounting to a single cell's worth was reported to be detectable. When barcode sub-clustering was left out, chimeric consensus sequences inflated TCR diversity, with chimeras reaching as high as 47%. Modeling indicated approximately 3.1 TCR RNA copies recovered per cell, compared with around 10 by digital PCR, which implies a capture efficiency of 25% to 35%. Clones above 20 RNA copies held over 98% of molecules in CMV-specific effector cells but under 1% in naive cells. The sizes of highly expanded clones could end up underestimated when identical TCR molecules share a barcode. The naive libraries included spiked-in Jurkat TCR RNA (approximately 11 copies' worth), and this RNA is not part of the donor repertoire.

From the cysteine up to the phenylalanine, the CDR3 has a length of 12 residues. Kept here is only the CDR3 DNA, which spans 36 bases and is read in frame from base 1. The germline ends are 3 bases apart after V is trimmed by 3 bases and J by 1 base. Via the germline V gene (reference sequence), CDR1 is LGHDT and CDR2 YNNKEL. The library was generated by PCR. Sequencing relied on a NextSeq 500. Preparation of bulk TCR libraries followed a previously described approach, with the TCR primers listed in Table S5. Purification of total RNA was performed with the Qiagen AllPrep DNA/RNA kit. Before any analysis, reads coming from multiple sequencing runs of the same library were combined into one pool. Turning to the authors' computational methods: Only reads with exact TCR constant sequence were kept, trimmed to 150 nt, and grouped by their 12-nt molecular barcodes. Within each barcode group, reads were sub-clustered at a 15% Levenshtein threshold, and quality-weighted consensus sequences were built per RNA molecule. Non-functional sequences were filtered out, along with any lower-count sequence sitting one edit away from another sequence. Based on a fit of two negative binomial distributions, barcode sub-clusters having less than 20% of the maximum read count were discarded. TCRdb's own reprocessing of the public reads used fastp at Q25 and MiXCR and kept productive beta chains. Rows with one shared CDR3 protein collapse into an entry with the most common genes and DNA. The V and J calls, along with clone size, are taken from TCRdb and not from the paper's own processing. This sample gives just over 95,000 distinct CDR3 sequences in total; 24% of them show up just once. The top ten hold roughly 1% of the sample.

Naive CD8 T cell libraries were made from around 18,000 to 910,000 sorted cells using 10%, 30% or 50% of purified RNA. Naive CD8 T cells were FACS-sorted as CD8+CD4-CCR7+CD45RA+ on a BD FACSAria II into RLT Plus buffer. To test detection sensitivity, Jurkat RNA equivalent to roughly eleven TCR copies was spiked into samples of roughly 18,000-1,000,000 naive CD8 T cells. Enrichment of CD8 T cells was performed with RosetteSep CD8+ T Cell Enrichment Cocktail and Ficoll-Paque, after which ACK red cell lysis was carried out. The sample holds many counts of this clonotype. Its binding antigen is unknown. Base qualities are not at hand, and no much larger clone is one base apart.

The receptor comes from a human donor in good health. Some libraries in this study had Jurkat cell RNA spiked in. This chain joins TRBV3-1 to TRBJ1-1, with the D gene not confidently named. Sequenced sample: naive CD8+ T cells from blood, with Jurkat cell RNA spiked in. The intended sense of this specimen's cell subset or site label: FACS-sorted CD8+CD4-CCR7+CD45RA+ naive T cells. The CDR3 in this case is CASSHGNTEAFF. The DNA sequence is as follows: TGTGCCAGCAGCCACGGGAACACTGAAGCTTTCTTT.